The clone carrying this T cell receptor beta chain was found a few times. The antigen remains undetermined. This CDR3 is 13 amino acids long. Germline assignment: CDR1 SNHLY and CDR2 FYNNEI. V was shortened by 2 bases and J by 6 bases, with 8 bases between the two germline ends. These data belong to a study of graft-versus-host responses after intestinal transplantation. Produced via immunoSEQ multiplex PCR; TCRdb's table is partial and in-frame only. The table lists approximately 76,000 clones, nearly 85% of them singletons, with roughly 0.4% in the top ten. Study-wide results and limits: Patients who carried graft-donor T cell macrochimerism also had high graft-versus-host to host-versus-graft clonal ratios in their allografts.

The input for sequencing was unstimulated CD4+ T cells sorted from spleen or lymph node cells, taken before transplant. The rearrangement uses TRBV2 and TRBJ2-1, with a weak D call TRBD2 (5 bases). This clonotype originated in a human donor who was the organ donor for an intestinal transplant. The CDR3 is CASSERGFNEQFF. Here the CDR3 DNA reads TGTGCCAGCAGTGAACGAGGGTTCAATGAGCAGTTCTTC.